The clone carrying this TCR beta chain was recorded once. The CDR3 has 13 amino acids. Germline V CDR1 and CDR2: SQVTM, ANQGSEA. The trim removed 5 bases at V and 5 bases at J, leaving 6 bases unmatched. Sequencing was performed with immunoSEQ multiplex PCR; in TCRdb, only in-frame clones are kept and a portion is missing. The data contain some 630,000 clones, around 96% of them seen just once; the ten biggest clones take up 0.095% to 0.13%. This sample is part of a study of shared clonotypes between healthy human individuals. In the naive CD8 group, cells lacked CD45RO and were positively selected for CCR7, so terminally differentiated effector memory CD45RA+ cells were left out.

The V gene is TRBV29-1, the J gene TRBJ2-7; 10 nucleotides line up with TRBD1. Sample: naive CD8+ T cells sorted from blood. This receptor was taken from a woman in her thirties in good health. CDR3 protein: CSVIGTGANEQYF. Here the CDR3 DNA reads TGCAGCGTTATCGGGACAGGGGCGAACGAGCAGTACTTC.